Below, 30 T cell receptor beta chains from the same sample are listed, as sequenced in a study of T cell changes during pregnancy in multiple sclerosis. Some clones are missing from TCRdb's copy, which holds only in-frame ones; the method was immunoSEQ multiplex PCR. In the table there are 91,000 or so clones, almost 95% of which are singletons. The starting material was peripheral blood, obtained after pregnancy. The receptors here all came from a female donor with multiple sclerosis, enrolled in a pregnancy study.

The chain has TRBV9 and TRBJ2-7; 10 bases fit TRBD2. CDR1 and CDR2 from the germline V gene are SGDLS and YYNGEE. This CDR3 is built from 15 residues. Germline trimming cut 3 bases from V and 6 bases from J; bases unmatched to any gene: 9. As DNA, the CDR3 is TGTGCCAGCAGCGCTGGGACTAGCGTAAGTCTCGAGCAGTACTTC. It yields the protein CASSAGTSVSLEQYF.

The CDR3 protein is CASGLVRRGPEQYF. The CDR3 DNA follows: TGTGCTAGTGGTTTGGTACGTAGGGGGCCCGAGCAGTACTTC. The V call is TRBV12-5, the J call TRBJ2-7; TRBD1 agrees at 7 bases. CDR1 is LGHNT and CDR2 is FRNRAP in the germline V gene. Trimming removed 0 bases from V and 6 bases from J; junction bases left unmatched: 5. The CDR3 runs 14 residues.

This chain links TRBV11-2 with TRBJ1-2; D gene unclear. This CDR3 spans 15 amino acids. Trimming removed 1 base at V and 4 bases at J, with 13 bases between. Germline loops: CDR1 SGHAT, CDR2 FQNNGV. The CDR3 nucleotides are TGTGCCAGCAGCTTAGGCCTAGACTCGTTCTATGGCTACACCTTC. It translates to CASSLGLDSFYGYTF. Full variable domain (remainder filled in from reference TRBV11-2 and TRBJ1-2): EAGVAQSPRYKIIEKRQSVAFWCNPISGHATLYWYQQILGQGPKLLIQFQNNGVVDDSQLPKDRFSAERLKGVDSTLKIQPAKLEDSAVYLCASSLGLDSFYGYTFGSGTRLTVV.

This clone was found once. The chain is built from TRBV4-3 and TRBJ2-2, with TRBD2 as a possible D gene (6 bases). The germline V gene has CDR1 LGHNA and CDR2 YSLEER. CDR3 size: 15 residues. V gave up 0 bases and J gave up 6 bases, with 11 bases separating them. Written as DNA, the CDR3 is TGCGCCAGCAGCCAAGAAGCGACTAGGTCCGGGGAGCTGTTTTTT. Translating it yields CASSQEATRSGELFF.

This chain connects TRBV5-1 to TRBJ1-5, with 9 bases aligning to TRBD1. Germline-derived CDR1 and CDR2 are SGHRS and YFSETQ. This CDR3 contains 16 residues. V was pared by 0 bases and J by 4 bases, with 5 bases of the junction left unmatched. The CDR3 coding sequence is TGCGCCAGCAGCTTGGGGGGACAGGGACTTAATCAGCCCCAGCATTTT. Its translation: CASSLGGQGLNQPQHF.

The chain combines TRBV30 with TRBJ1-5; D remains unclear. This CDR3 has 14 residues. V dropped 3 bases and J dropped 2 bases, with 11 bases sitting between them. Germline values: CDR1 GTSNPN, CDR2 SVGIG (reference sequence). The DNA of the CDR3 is TGTGCCTGGAGCGGGGTTGGCGGCAATCAGCCCCAGCATTTT. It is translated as CAWSGVGGNQPQHF.

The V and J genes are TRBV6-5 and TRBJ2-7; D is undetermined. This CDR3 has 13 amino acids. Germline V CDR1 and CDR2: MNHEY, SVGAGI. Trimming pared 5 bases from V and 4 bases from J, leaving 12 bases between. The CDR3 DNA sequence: TGTGCCAGCAGTGCTAACGCCCTTTACGAGCAGTACTTC. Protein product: CASSANALYEQYF.

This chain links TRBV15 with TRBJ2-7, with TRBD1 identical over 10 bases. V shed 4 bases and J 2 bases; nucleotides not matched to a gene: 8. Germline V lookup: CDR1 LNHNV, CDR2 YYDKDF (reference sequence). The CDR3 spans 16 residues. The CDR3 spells CATSNRDRGNTYEQYF. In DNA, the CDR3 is TGTGCCACCAGCAACCGGGACAGGGGAAACACCTACGAGCAGTACTTC.

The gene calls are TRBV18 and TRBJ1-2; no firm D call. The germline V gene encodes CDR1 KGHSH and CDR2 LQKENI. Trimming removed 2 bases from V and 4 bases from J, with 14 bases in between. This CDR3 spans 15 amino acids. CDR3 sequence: CASSPLDDSGYGYTF. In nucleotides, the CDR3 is TGTGCCAGCTCACCATTAGACGATTCGGGCTATGGCTACACCTTC.

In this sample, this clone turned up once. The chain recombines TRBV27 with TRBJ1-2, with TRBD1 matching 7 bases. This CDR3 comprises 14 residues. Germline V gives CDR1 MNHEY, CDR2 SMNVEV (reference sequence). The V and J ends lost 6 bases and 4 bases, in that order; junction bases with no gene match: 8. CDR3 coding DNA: TGTGCCAGCAGCTCCGACAGGGTTGGCTATGGCTACACCTTC. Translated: CASSSDRVGYGYTF.

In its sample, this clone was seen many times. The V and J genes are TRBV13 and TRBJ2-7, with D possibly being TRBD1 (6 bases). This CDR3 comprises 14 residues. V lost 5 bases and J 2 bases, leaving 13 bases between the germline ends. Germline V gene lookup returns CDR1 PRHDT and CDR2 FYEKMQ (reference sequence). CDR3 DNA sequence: TGTGCCAGCAGCAAGCAACAGGGCACCTACGAGCAGTACTTC. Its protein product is CASSKQQGTYEQYF.

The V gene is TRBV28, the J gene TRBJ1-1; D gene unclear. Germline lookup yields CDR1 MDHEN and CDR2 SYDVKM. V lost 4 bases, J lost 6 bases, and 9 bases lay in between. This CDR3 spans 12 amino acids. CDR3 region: CASSSVSPEAFF. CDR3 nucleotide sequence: TGTGCCAGCAGTTCTGTGTCCCCTGAAGCTTTCTTT.

The CDR3 region is CASSLVLVGNEQFF. The CDR3 nucleotides read TGTGCCAGCAGCTTAGTTCTAGTCGGTAATGAGCAGTTCTTC. This chain joins TRBV7-9 and TRBJ2-1; D uncertain. The CDR3 runs 14 residues. The V gene lost 1 base and the J gene lost 7 bases, with 11 bases spanning the gap. Germline V gene lookup returns CDR1 SEHNR and CDR2 FQNEAQ (reference sequence).

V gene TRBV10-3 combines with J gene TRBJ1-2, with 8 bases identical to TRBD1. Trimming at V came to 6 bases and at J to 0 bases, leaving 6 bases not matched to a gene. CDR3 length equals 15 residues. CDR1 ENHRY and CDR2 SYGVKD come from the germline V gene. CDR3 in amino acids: CAIRGDRGANYGYTF. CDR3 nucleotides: TGTGCCATCAGGGGTGACAGGGGAGCTAACTATGGCTACACCTTC.

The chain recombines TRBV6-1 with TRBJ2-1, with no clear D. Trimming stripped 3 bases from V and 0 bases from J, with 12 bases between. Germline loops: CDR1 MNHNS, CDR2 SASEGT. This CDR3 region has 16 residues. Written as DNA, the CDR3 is TGTGCCAGCAGTGAGATAAGCCGGAGCTCCTACAATGAGCAGTTCTTC. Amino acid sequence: CASSEISRSSYNEQFF.

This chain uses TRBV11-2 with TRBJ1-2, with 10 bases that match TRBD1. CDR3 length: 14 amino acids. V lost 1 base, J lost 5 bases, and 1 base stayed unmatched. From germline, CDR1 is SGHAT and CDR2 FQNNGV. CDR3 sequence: CASSLGGQGYGYTF. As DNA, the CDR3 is TGTGCCAGCAGCTTAGGGGGACAGGGGTATGGCTACACCTTC. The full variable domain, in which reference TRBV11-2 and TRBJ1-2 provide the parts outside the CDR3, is EAGVAQSPRYKIIEKRQSVAFWCNPISGHATLYWYQQILGQGPKLLIQFQNNGVVDDSQLPKDRFSAERLKGVDSTLKIQPAKLEDSAVYLCASSLGGQGYGYTFGSGTRLTVV.

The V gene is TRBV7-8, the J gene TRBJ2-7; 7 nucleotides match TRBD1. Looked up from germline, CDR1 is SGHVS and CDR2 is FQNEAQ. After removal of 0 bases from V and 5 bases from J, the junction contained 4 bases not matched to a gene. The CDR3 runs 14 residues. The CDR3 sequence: CASSLARGKNEQYF. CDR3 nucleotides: TGTGCCAGCAGCTTAGCCAGGGGGAAAAACGAGCAGTACTTC.

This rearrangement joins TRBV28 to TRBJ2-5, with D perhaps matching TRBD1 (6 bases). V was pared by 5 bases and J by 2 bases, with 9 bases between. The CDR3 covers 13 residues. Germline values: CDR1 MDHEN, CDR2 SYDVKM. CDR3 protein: CASSTGQQETQYF. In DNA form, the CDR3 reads TGTGCCAGCAGTACTGGACAGCAAGAGACCCAGTACTTC.

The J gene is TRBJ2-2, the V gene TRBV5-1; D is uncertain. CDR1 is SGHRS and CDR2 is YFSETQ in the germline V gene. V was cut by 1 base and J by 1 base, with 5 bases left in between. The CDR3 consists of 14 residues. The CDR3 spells CASSLLRNTGELFF. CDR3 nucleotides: TGCGCCAGCAGCTTGTTGAGGAACACCGGGGAGCTGTTTTTT.

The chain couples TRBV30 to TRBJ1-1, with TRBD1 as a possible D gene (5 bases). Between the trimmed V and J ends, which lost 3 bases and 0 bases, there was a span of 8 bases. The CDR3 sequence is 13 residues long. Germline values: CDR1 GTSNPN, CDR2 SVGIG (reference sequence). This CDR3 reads CAWRRQLNTEAFF. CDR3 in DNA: TGTGCCTGGAGGCGACAGTTGAACACTGAAGCTTTCTTT.

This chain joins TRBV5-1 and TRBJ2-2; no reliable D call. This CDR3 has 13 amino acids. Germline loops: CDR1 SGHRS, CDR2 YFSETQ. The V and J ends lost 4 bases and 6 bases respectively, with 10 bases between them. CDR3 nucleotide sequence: TGCGCCAGCAGCGTTACTGAGGCCGGGGAGCTGTTTTTT. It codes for CASSVTEAGELFF. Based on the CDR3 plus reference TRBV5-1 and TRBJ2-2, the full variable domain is KAGVTQTPRYLIKTRGQQVTLSCSPISGHRSVSWYQQTPGQGLQFLFEYFSETQRNKGNFPGRFSGRQFSNSRSEMNVSTLELGDSALYLCASSVTEAGELFFGEGSRLTVL.

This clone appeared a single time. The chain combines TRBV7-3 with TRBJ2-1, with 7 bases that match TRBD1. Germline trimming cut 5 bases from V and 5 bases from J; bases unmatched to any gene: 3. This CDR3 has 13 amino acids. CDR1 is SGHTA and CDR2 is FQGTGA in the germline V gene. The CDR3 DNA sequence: TGTGCCAGCAGCGTGGGACAGAACAATGAGCAGTTCTTC. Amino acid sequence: CASSVGQNNEQFF.

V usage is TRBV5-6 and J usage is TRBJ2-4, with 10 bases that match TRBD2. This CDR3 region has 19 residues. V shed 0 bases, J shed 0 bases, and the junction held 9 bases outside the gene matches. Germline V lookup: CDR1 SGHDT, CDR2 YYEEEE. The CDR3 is CASSLGEAGGPLAKNIQYF. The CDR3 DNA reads TGTGCCAGCAGCTTGGGCGAAGCGGGGGGGCCGTTAGCCAAAAACATTCAGTACTTC.

CDR3 DNA: TGTGCCAGCAGTGACCACACAGATACGCAGTATTTT. The encoded protein is CASSDHTDTQYF. This chain links TRBV6-4 with TRBJ2-3; D not resolved. The CDR3 has 12 amino acids. Germline assignment: CDR1 MRHNA and CDR2 SNTAGT. V was pared by 2 bases and J by 2 bases, with 2 bases between.

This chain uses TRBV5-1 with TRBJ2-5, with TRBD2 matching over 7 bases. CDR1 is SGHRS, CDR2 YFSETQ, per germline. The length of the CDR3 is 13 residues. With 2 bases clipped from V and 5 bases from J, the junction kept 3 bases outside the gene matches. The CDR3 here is CASSFEGGETQYF. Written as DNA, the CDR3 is TGCGCCAGCAGCTTCGAGGGAGGGGAGACCCAGTACTTC.

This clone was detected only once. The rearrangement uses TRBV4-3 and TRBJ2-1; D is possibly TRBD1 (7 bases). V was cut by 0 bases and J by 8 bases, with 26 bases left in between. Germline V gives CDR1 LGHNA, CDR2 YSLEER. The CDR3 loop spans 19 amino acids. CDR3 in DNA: TGCGCCAGCAGCCAAGATCCTGGGGGCCTTGGAGGGGGCGAGGATGAGCAGTTCTTC. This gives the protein CASSQDPGGLGGGEDEQFF.

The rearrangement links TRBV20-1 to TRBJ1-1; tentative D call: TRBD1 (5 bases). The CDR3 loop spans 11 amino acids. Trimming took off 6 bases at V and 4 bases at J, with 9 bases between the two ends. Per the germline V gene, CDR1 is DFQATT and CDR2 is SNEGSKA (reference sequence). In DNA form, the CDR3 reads TGCAGTGCGCCGCAGGGCACTGAAGCTTTCTTT. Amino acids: CSAPQGTEAFF.

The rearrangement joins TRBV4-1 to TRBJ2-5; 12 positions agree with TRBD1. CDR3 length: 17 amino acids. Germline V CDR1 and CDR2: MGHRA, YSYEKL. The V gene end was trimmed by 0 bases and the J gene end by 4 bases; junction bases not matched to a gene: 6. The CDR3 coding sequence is TGCGCCAGCAGCCAAGAAGCGGGGGGACAGGGGGCAGAGACCCAGTACTTC. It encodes CASSQEAGGQGAETQYF.

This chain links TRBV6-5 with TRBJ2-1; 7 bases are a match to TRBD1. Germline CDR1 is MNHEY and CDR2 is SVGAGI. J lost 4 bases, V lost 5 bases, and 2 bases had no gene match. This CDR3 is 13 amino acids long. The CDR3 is CASSGTVYNEQFF. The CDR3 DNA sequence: TGTGCCAGCAGTGGGACAGTTTACAATGAGCAGTTCTTC.

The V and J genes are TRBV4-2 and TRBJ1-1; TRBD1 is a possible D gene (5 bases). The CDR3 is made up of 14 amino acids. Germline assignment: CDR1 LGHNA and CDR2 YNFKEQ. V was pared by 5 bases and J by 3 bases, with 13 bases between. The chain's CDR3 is CASSTQVSDTEAFF. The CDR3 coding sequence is TGTGCCAGCAGCACACAGGTATCGGACACTGAAGCTTTCTTT.